Listed below are T cell receptor beta chains from one sample, sequenced in a study of glioma-infiltrating T cells after dendritic cell vaccination. The method was immunoSEQ multiplex PCR; TCRdb's version includes in-frame clones alone and lacks a portion of them. Here the sample spans some 110,000 clones, roughly 90% being singletons. The starting material was blood, obtained after dendritic cell vaccination. The receptors were sampled from a human donor with glioblastoma. Both conserved end residues are part of each CDR3. The D gene is left open where the match is weak.

D gene | J gene | V gene | CDR3 protein
- | TRBJ1-6 | TRBV5-1 | CASKTDNNSPLHF
- | TRBJ1-2 | TRBV2 | CASSYLSSNYGYTF
TRBD2 | TRBJ2-1 | TRBV9 | CASSVDSLAGGPHNEQFF
TRBD2 | TRBJ2-3 | TRBV30 | CAWSVGLAGTDTQYF
- | TRBJ1-4 | TRBV30 | CAWNPRDAGEGKLFF
- | TRBJ2-7 | TRBV6-6 | CASSSSIYEQYF
- | TRBJ2-1 | TRBV14 | CASSHQGRGSSYNEQFF
TRBD1 | TRBJ2-3 | TRBV5-6 | CASSLGRDRVTDTQYF
TRBD2 | TRBJ2-1 | TRBV5-1 | CASSLRLAGDFNEQFF
TRBD2 | TRBJ2-5 | TRBV11-3 | CASSPGVAGAQETQYF
TRBD1 | TRBJ2-2 | TRBV11-2 | CASSLGRGSGELFF
TRBD2 | TRBJ2-1 | TRBV9 | CASSVLAGGYNEQFF
- | TRBJ2-5 | TRBV6-5 | CASSRTPRLGETQYF
- | TRBJ1-4 | TRBV7-2 | CASSPGQTTNEKLFF
TRBD1 | TRBJ2-7 | TRBV14 | CASSRDRVSYEQYF
TRBD2 | TRBJ2-5 | TRBV2 | CASRAGLAEETQYF
TRBD1 | TRBJ1-2 | TRBV5-1 | CASSLGDSTNYGYTF
TRBD2 | TRBJ2-7 | TRBV27 | CASRLAGGHEQYF
- | TRBJ1-1 | TRBV28 | CASSLRTEAFF
TRBD1 | TRBJ1-2 | TRBV30 | CAWGDRGLYGYTF
- | TRBJ1-6 | TRBV13 | CASSLAAGEFSPLHF
- | TRBJ2-2 | TRBV5-1 | CASSLPSGNTGELFF
TRBD1 | TRBJ1-1 | TRBV10-3 | CAIRLGQGPNTEAFF
TRBD1 | TRBJ1-2 | TRBV27 | CASRGQGRDGYTF
- | TRBJ1-1 | TRBV6-1 | CASSEEVPGALNTEAFF
TRBD1 | - | TRBV5-1 | CASSPDPGTGSYEQYF
- | TRBJ1-1 | TRBV5-1 | CASSLQGNTEAFF
TRBD1 | TRBJ1-6 | TRBV5-6 | CASSLGTGPMVALHF
- | TRBJ1-1 | TRBV30 | CAWSFNRDGEAFF
- | TRBJ1-1 | TRBV18 | CASSPRSGASTEAFF
- | TRBJ1-1 | TRBV30 | CAWSVLGSEAFF
- | TRBJ1-1 | TRBV7-9 | CASSLRQEAFF
- | TRBJ2-7 | TRBV2 | CASSRAAGEQYF
TRBD1 | TRBJ2-2 | TRBV2 | CASKGAPTNTGELFF
- | TRBJ2-1 | TRBV27 | CASSLWRGSYNEQFF
TRBD1 | TRBJ2-3 | TRBV5-1 | CASSLGTDSSTDTQYF
- | TRBJ1-2 | TRBV29-1 | CSVSKDSFSYGYTF
TRBD1 | TRBJ1-4 | TRBV9 | CASSPQGGATEKLFF
TRBD1 | TRBJ2-6 | TRBV11-2 | CAIRQGSNSGANVLTF
- | TRBJ2-1 | TRBV6-1 | CASSEAGRGGYNEQFF
- | TRBJ1-1 | TRBV19 | CASSTIGGSSEAFF
TRBD1 | TRBJ2-3 | TRBV5-1 | CASSAGQGPSPDTQYF
TRBD1 | TRBJ1-2 | TRBV5-1 | CASSQGQGGNYGYTF
TRBD1 | TRBJ2-5 | TRBV11-2 | CASSLGQGVGAQETQYF
- | TRBJ1-1 | TRBV27 | CASTRLGGAHNTEAFF
- | TRBJ2-2 | TRBV2 | CASSESPGSTGELFF
TRBD2 | TRBJ2-2 | TRBV2 | CASSPGLGSGELFF
- | TRBJ1-3 | TRBV14 | CASSRATAYSGNTIYF
TRBD2 | TRBJ2-3 | TRBV19 | CASKPPPGLAGTDTQYF
TRBD1 | TRBJ2-6 | TRBV18 | CASSRQGAGANVLTF
- | TRBJ2-3 | TRBV6-1 | CASSDQGHPPDTQYF
TRBD2 | TRBJ2-7 | TRBV2 | CASLQDSGRSYEQYF
TRBD2 | TRBJ2-3 | TRBV7-6 | CASSLEASGGGTDTQYF
- | TRBJ1-6 | TRBV30 | CAWSSGADNSPLHF
- | TRBJ1-1 | TRBV18 | CASSPLNTEAFF
- | TRBJ2-2 | TRBV30 | CAWKHTDSDTGELFF
- | TRBJ2-3 | TRBV5-6 | CASSFELARNTDTQYF
TRBD2 | TRBJ2-2 | TRBV6-1 | CASSEARGGSGELFF
TRBD1 | TRBJ1-1 | TRBV6-6 | CASSSGQGAITEAFF
TRBD1 | TRBJ2-1 | TRBV7-9 | CASSPPGTGYNEQFF